Sequencing of this T cell receptor beta chain was carried out in a study of beta chain features in type 1 diabetes. Overall study results and limits: Moderate but significant shortening of TCRB CDR3s was recorded in all four CD4+ subsets from Type 1 diabetes patients.

Germline loops: CDR1 SNHLY, CDR2 FYNNEI. Trimming took 4 bases from V and 15 from J, leaving 12 bases between them. The CDR3 contains 11 residues. cDNA synthesis used the whole RNA isolate, giving expressed TCRB sequences. Assay: immunoSEQ multiplex PCR; the TCRdb copy retains only in-frame clones and omits some. The data show hundreds of thousands of clones, with approximately 16% seen just once and less than 0.02% held by the top ten. This clone was counted only a few times. Its antigen is still unknown. The sequencing input was naive CD4+ T cells from blood. This clonotype was obtained from a man between 18 and 29 years old with type 1 diabetes. The chain couples TRBV2 to TRBJ2-2; possibly TRBD2 for D (5 bases). CDR3 amino acids: CASSVEGYLFF. CDR3 nucleotide sequence: TGTGCCAGCAGTGTAGAGGGCTACTTGTTTTTT.